The T cell receptor beta chain under discussion was sequenced for a study of regulatory T cells in long-lasting Graves disease. Study results and caveats: TCR diversity in persistent Graves' patients was below that of newly diagnosed ones. Whereas 950 to 1,000 public clonotypes were shared by new patients, persistent patients shared more, at roughly 2,500.

Researchers made TCR beta libraries by using iRepertoire HTBI primers and running Arm-PCR on CDR3 regions. In the original workflow: Identification across samples found approximately 67 TRBV and fewer than 15 TRBJ segments. TCRdb re-derived calls from the multiplex PCR reads in MiXCR, one entry per CDR3 protein. TCRdb assigned the V and J calls; the authors' analysis was not used. The sample consists of roughly 300,000 distinct CDR3 sequences, around a fifth of them appearing once. Time point of the sample: persistent/refractory GD, antithyroid drugs over 5 years with positive TRAb. RNA from PBMCs was the source of the TCR library. EDTA tubes collected roughly 10 milliliters of peripheral blood. This clonotype was counted a few times. Its target is unknown. This TCR was sampled from a female donor with Graves disease. The specimen was peripheral blood mononuclear cells (PBMCs), collected when the disease was refractory, from a patient treated with antithyroid drugs.

The CDR3 here is CASTGTGRSGGNTIYF. The CDR3 region has the DNA TGTGCCAGCACCGGGACAGGGAGATCGGGTGGAAACACCATATATTTT. The chain joins TRBV6-2 or TRBV6-3 to TRBJ1-3; 9 nucleotides agree with TRBD1. The germline CDR1 and CDR2 sequences are MNHEY and SVGEGT. This CDR3 has 16 amino acids. The junction had 10 bases not matched to a gene; V was cut back by 7 bases and J by 3 bases.